Below are 21 T cell receptor beta chains sequenced from a single sample in a study of breast tumors, draining lymph nodes, adjacent tissues. Samples came from axillary lymph nodes draining the breast cancer. TCRdb re-analysed the multiplex PCR reads in MiXCR, keeping a single row per CDR3 protein. The data hold approximately 230,000 distinct CDR3 sequences, with less than 40% observed a single time. Sequenced: axillary lymph node tissue. These receptors were collected from a female donor with breast cancer. Some clones in this sample may be carry-over from other donors' samples.

This clonotype occurred many times. The V and J genes are TRBV7-6 and TRBJ1-5; no firm D call. This CDR3 is built from 15 residues. CDR1 SGHVS and CDR2 FNYEAQ come from the germline V gene. Trimming pared 0 bases from V and 4 bases from J, leaving 10 bases between. CDR3 sequence: CASSLAPSQNQPQHF. The CDR3 DNA reads as TGTGCCAGCAGCTTAGCGCCCAGCCAGAATCAGCCCCAGCATTTT.

In this sample, this clonotype turned up many times. The chain employs TRBV25-1 and TRBJ2-7; possible D gene TRBD1, 5 bases. V was pared by 8 bases and J by 3 bases, with 20 bases between. This CDR3 region has 15 residues. CDR1 and CDR2 (germline): MGHDK, SYGVNS. The CDR3 sequence: CASAEGTGKSYEQYF. Here the CDR3 DNA reads TGTGCCAGCGCCGAAGGTACAGGCAAGAGCTACGAGCAGTACTTC.

To note about this clonotype: A much more abundant neighbour one base away suggests this may be a read error. The J gene is TRBJ2-5, the V gene TRBV4-1, with D possibly matching TRBD2 (7 bases). Looked up from germline, CDR1 is MGHRA and CDR2 is YSYEKL. The CDR3 is 15 residues long. Here the CDR3 reads CASNQRGGGEETQYF. CDR3 in DNA: TGCGCCAGCAACCAAAGGGGGGGTGGAGAAGAGACCCAGTACTTC.

Remarks on this clonotype: A much larger clone differs by one base, so this may be a read error. V is TRBV11-2 and J is TRBJ1-4; D possibly corresponds to TRBD1 (5 bases). The CDR3 spans 15 residues. Germline V gene lookup returns CDR1 SGHAT and CDR2 FQNNGV. V was clipped by 1 base and J by 8 bases, with 14 bases between them. CDR3 in DNA: TGTGCCAGCAGCTTAGGAGGCAGGGCGGGAGAAAAACTGTTTTTT. Encoded protein: CASSLGGRAGEKLFF.

A note on this clonotype: A read error may account for a junction end that differs from germline. The CDR3 spells CASSLAVGRRETQSF. As DNA, the CDR3 is TGTGCCAGCAGCTTAGCGGTAGGGCGGCGAGAGACCCAGTCCTTC. V and J are TRBV7-2 and TRBJ2-5; unclear D gene. This CDR3 region has 15 residues. Germline-derived CDR1 and CDR2 are SGHTA and FQGNSA.

There are many counts of this clonotype. The rearrangement joins TRBV5-1 to TRBJ1-3; D is uncertain. Germline V gene sequence: CDR1 SGHRS, CDR2 YFSETQ. The CDR3 is made up of 14 amino acids. Between the trimmed V and J ends, which lost 0 bases and 3 bases, there was a span of 7 bases. This CDR3 is CASSLAGFGNTIYF. The CDR3 DNA is TGCGCCAGCAGCTTGGCTGGGTTTGGAAACACCATATATTTT.

The rearrangement uses TRBV20-1 and TRBJ2-5, with D possibly matching TRBD1 (7 bases). V was trimmed by 4 bases and J by 5 bases, leaving 20 bases between them. The CDR3 runs 15 residues. Germline V gene lookup returns CDR1 DFQATT and CDR2 SNEGSKA (reference sequence). The CDR3, as DNA: TGCAGTGCTAAGGAGGGACAGTGGGAGCCCGAGACCCAGTACTTC. This codes for CSAKEGQWEPETQYF.

There are a few counts of this clonotype. Being one base from a much bigger clone, this may be a read error. The gene calls are TRBV11-2 and TRBJ1-2; TRBD1 is a possible D gene (6 bases). This CDR3 is built from 15 residues. From germline, CDR1 is SGHAT and CDR2 FQNNGV. Here the CDR3 reads CASSSGVQENYGYPF. The CDR3 coding sequence is TGTGCCAGCAGCTCAGGGGTTCAGGAGAACTATGGCTACCCCTTC.

The rearrangement joins TRBV6-1 to TRBJ1-6, with D possibly matching TRBD1 (6 bases). V lost 5 bases and J lost 3, with 14 bases in between. The CDR3 has 16 amino acids. Germline V gives CDR1 MNHNS, CDR2 SASEGT. The CDR3 reads CASSTGQGNYNSPLHF. The CDR3 DNA reads as TGTGCCAGCAGTACCGGTCAGGGGAACTATAATTCACCCCTCCACTTT.

As for this clonotype: A much larger clone differs from this one at a single base, so this may be a read error. This chain links TRBV2 with TRBJ2-3; 7 bases line up with TRBD2. Germline CDR1 is SNHLY and CDR2 is FYNNEI. The CDR3 runs to 16 residues. J gave up 5 bases and V 2 bases, and 10 bases lay outside the gene matches. CDR3 protein: CASSESLAVLGDTQYF. The DNA for the CDR3 is TGTGCCAGCAGTGAAAGCCTAGCGGTCTTAGGAGATACGCAGTATTTT. Looking up the rest from reference TRBV2 and TRBJ2-3 gives the full variable domain: EPEVTQTPSHQVTQMGQEVILRCVPISNHLYFYWYRQILGQKVEFLVSFYNNEISEKSEIFDDQFSVERPDGSNFTLKIRSTKLEDSAMYFCASSESLAVLGDTQYFGPGTRLTVL.

V is TRBV18 and J is TRBJ2-5, with D possibly TRBD1 on 5 matching bases. CDR1 is KGHSH, CDR2 LQKENI, per germline. V lost 4 bases and J lost 5, with 11 bases in between. This CDR3 has 13 amino acids. The chain's CDR3 is CASSRGRQETQYF. The CDR3 DNA sequence: TGTGCCAGCTCACGGGGCCGACAGGAGACCCAGTACTTC.

This clonotype showed up many times. The rearrangement joins TRBV6-1 to TRBJ2-5; 7 bases agree with TRBD1. CDR1 is MNHNS, CDR2 SASEGT, per germline. The CDR3 is 13 residues long. Trimming took 6 bases from V and 1 from J; bases not matched to a gene: 2. CDR3 in DNA: TGTGCCAGCAGGGGACAGCTCCAAGAGACCCAGTACTTC. This codes for CASRGQLQETQYF.

This clonotype showed up many times. The chain recombines TRBV11-2 with TRBJ2-7; tentative D call: TRBD1 (6 bases). This CDR3 contains 15 residues. Germline lookup yields CDR1 SGHAT and CDR2 FQNNGV. V lost 4 bases to trimming and J lost 1 base, with 14 bases between them. The CDR3 bases are TGTGCCAGCAGCTACACACAGGGATCGTCCTACGAGCAGTACTTC. Its translation is CASSYTQGSSYEQYF.

The chain carries TRBV18 and TRBJ2-1; D ambiguous. V was pared by 2 bases and J by 6 bases, with 11 bases between. This CDR3 has 14 amino acids. Germline values: CDR1 KGHSH, CDR2 LQKENI. CDR3 coding DNA: TGTGCCAGCTCACCAAATTCAGTGAGCAATGAGCAGTTCTTC. The encoded protein is CASSPNSVSNEQFF.

This clonotype was observed many times. Compared with germline, one end of the junction differs, possibly owing to a read error. The chain has TRBV6-6 and TRBJ1-2; D not resolved. Germline lookup yields CDR1 MNHNY and CDR2 SVGAGI (reference sequence). The CDR3 contains 14 residues. CDR3 amino acids: CASSHSPGNYGYTF. DNA of the CDR3: TGTGCCAGCAGTCACTCTCCCGGGAACTATGGCTACACCTTC.

This clonotype was recorded at least ten times. The chain joins TRBV6-5 to TRBJ2-7, with 14 bases matching TRBD2. Germline V CDR1 and CDR2: MNHEY, SVGAGI. This CDR3 has 15 amino acids. V trimming: 6 bases; J trimming: 6 bases; junction bases outside the gene matches: 7. The CDR3 sequence: CASRPGTSGRREQYF. In nucleotides, the CDR3 is TGTGCCAGCAGGCCAGGGACTAGCGGGAGACGCGAGCAGTACTTC.

At least ten counts were recorded for this clonotype. The junction does not match germline at one end; this may be a read error. This chain connects TRBV20-1 to TRBJ2-5; D is uncertain. The CDR3 extends over 14 amino acids. Germline CDR1 and CDR2: DFQATT and SNEGSKA (reference sequence). The CDR3 is CSARVSEFQATQYF. CDR3 bases: TGCAGTGCTAGAGTTTCGGAGTTCCAAGCGACCCAGTACTTC.

The chain has TRBV5-4 and TRBJ2-1; no firm D call. The CDR3 runs 12 residues. With 5 bases removed from V and 7 bases from J, the gap between germline ends came to 10 bases. The germline V gene encodes CDR1 SGHNT and CDR2 YYREEE (reference sequence). DNA for the CDR3: TGTGCCAGCAGTAACGGACGGAATGAGCAGTTCTTC. It yields the protein CASSNGRNEQFF.

This chain uses TRBV5-1 with TRBJ1-3, with D possibly TRBD1 on 5 matching bases. The CDR3 runs to 15 residues. Looked up from germline, CDR1 is SGHRS and CDR2 is YFSETQ. The V and J ends lost 3 bases and 4 bases respectively, with 14 bases between them. The CDR3 reads CASSSGLAGGNTIYF. In DNA form, the CDR3 reads TGCGCCAGCAGCTCGGGACTAGCGGGGGGAAACACCATATATTTT.

In its sample, this clonotype was seen many times. This chain connects TRBV7-6 to TRBJ1-3; D remains unclear. The germline V gene encodes CDR1 SGHVS and CDR2 FNYEAQ. The CDR3 has 13 amino acids. V lost 2 bases, J lost 8 bases, and 10 bases lay in between. The CDR3 loop is CASSLSTRDTIYF. CDR3 nucleotide sequence: TGTGCCAGCAGCTTATCCACTCGGGACACCATATATTTT.

This clonotype has ten or more counts. The J gene is TRBJ2-7, the V gene TRBV7-8, with D possibly called TRBD1 or TRBD2 (5 bases each). The ends were cut back, 8 bases at V and 4 bases at J, with 21 bases in the middle. Germline V lookup: CDR1 SGHVS, CDR2 FQNEAQ. The CDR3 covers 15 residues. The CDR3 reads CASGGPGTDVYEQYF. CDR3 sequence (DNA): TGTGCCAGCGGGGGTCCGGGGACGGATGTTTACGAGCAGTACTTC.